The next 26 T cell receptor beta chains were all read from a single sample in a study of blood T cell repertoires in COVID-19. Some clones are missing from TCRdb's copy, which holds only in-frame ones; the method was immunoSEQ multiplex PCR. The sample holds about 230,000 clones, roughly 85% seen once. What was sequenced was peripheral blood. The receptor set was obtained from a woman between 18 and 30 years old who had recovered from COVID-19.

In this sample, this clone turned up a few times. The chain recombines TRBV7-9 with TRBJ2-7; 7 bases line up with TRBD2. CDR3 length: 14 amino acids. Germline V lookup: CDR1 SEHNR, CDR2 FQNEAQ (reference sequence). The trim removed 5 bases at V and 0 bases at J, leaving 4 bases unmatched. In nucleotides, the CDR3 is TGTGCCAGCAGCGTGGGGGGGAGCTCCTACGAGCAGTACTTC. Translation: CASSVGGSSYEQYF. The full variable domain, in which reference TRBV7-9 and TRBJ2-7 provide the parts outside the CDR3, is DTGVSQNPRHKITKRGQNVTFRCDPISEHNRLYWYRQTLGQGPEFLTYFQNEAQLEKSRLLSDRFSAERPKGSFSTLEIQRTEQGDSAMYLCASSVGGSSYEQYFGPGTRLTVT.

This sequence joins TRBV6-5 and TRBJ2-1; D perhaps matches TRBD2 (6 bases). The V end lost 6 bases, the J end lost 5 bases, and 17 bases lay between the germline ends. Germline lookup yields CDR1 MNHEY and CDR2 SVGAGI. The CDR3 is 15 residues long. The CDR3 DNA is TGTGCCAGCAGCATCGCCGGGACTGGAAACAATGAGCAGTTCTTC. This sequence encodes CASSIAGTGNNEQFF.

The chain links TRBV11-1 to TRBJ2-7, with D possibly TRBD1 on 6 matching bases. CDR1 and CDR2 from the germline V gene are SGHAT and FQDESV (reference sequence). Trimming removed 2 bases at V and 3 bases at J, with 17 bases between. There are 16 residues in the CDR3. The CDR3 nucleotides read TGTGCCAGCAGCTTACAGGGGATCAGCGGTAACTACGAGCAGTACTTC. Translating gives CASSLQGISGNYEQYF. The full variable domain, rest sourced from reference TRBV11-1 and TRBJ2-7, is EAEVAQSPRYKITEKSQAVAFWCDPISGHATLYWYRQILGQGPELLVQFQDESVVDDSQLPKDRFSAERLKGVDSTLKIQPAELGDSAMYLCASSLQGISGNYEQYFGPGTRLTVT.

This clone was observed a few times. V usage is TRBV13 and J usage is TRBJ2-1; TRBD2 is a possible D gene (6 bases). CDR1 is PRHDT, CDR2 FYEKMQ, per germline (reference sequence). The CDR3 is made up of 14 amino acids. V was clipped by 5 bases and J by 5 bases, with 13 bases between them. CDR3 in amino acids: CASSDRDLNNEQFF. CDR3 bases: TGTGCCAGCAGCGACCGGGACTTGAACAATGAGCAGTTCTTC.

This clone showed up just once. This sequence joins TRBV29-1 and TRBJ2-2; 13 bases align to TRBD2. Germline V gene lookup returns CDR1 SQVTM and CDR2 ANQGSEA. The CDR3 sequence is 17 residues long. V gave up 0 bases and J gave up 6 bases; unmatched junction bases: 7. The DNA of the CDR3 is TGCAGCGTTGAAGATCTAAGGACTAGCGGGAGCGCCGGGGAGCTGTTTTTT. This encodes CSVEDLRTSGSAGELFF.

The CDR3 here is CASSQDLAGGPQETQYF. In DNA form, the CDR3 reads TGCGCCAGCAGCCAAGATTTAGCGGGAGGGCCTCAGGAGACCCAGTACTTC. V usage is TRBV4-1 and J usage is TRBJ2-5; the match to TRBD2 covers 11 bases. J lost 5 bases, V lost 0 bases, and 8 bases had no gene match. CDR3 length: 17 amino acids. CDR1 and CDR2 (germline): MGHRA, YSYEKL.

The rearrangement joins TRBV27 to TRBJ2-1, with D maybe TRBD2 (5 bases). V shed 5 bases and J shed 0 bases, with 14 bases lying between them. The CDR3 runs to 16 residues. In germline, CDR1 is MNHEY, CDR2 SMNVEV (reference sequence). The CDR3 coding sequence is TGTGCCAGCAGTCTGGGTGGGAGAGGCTCCTACAATGAGCAGTTCTTC. As protein: CASSLGGRGSYNEQFF.

This clone was seen a handful of times. J is TRBJ2-7 and V is TRBV11-2; D is possibly TRBD2 (6 bases). The ends were cut back, 5 bases at V and 2 bases at J, with 10 bases in the middle. The CDR3 covers 13 residues. Germline lookup yields CDR1 SGHAT and CDR2 FQNNGV. CDR3 sequence reads: CASSGLSAYEQYF. In DNA, the CDR3 is TGTGCCAGCAGCGGACTAAGCGCCTACGAGCAGTACTTC.

This rearrangement joins TRBV11-2 to TRBJ2-1; TRBD1 aligns across 7 bases. The CDR3 spans 17 residues. The V gene end was trimmed by 5 bases and the J gene end by 0 bases; junction bases not matched to a gene: 10. Per germline, CDR1 SGHAT and CDR2 FQNNGV. CDR3 in DNA: TGTGCCAGCAGCCCACTCCCGGGACAGTTCTCCTACAATGAGCAGTTCTTC. Amino acid sequence: CASSPLPGQFSYNEQFF.

This chain uses TRBV27 with TRBJ1-2, with unresolved D. The CDR3 is 14 residues long. The ends were cut back, 3 bases at V and 2 bases at J, with 10 bases in the middle. The germline V gene has CDR1 MNHEY and CDR2 SMNVEV (reference sequence). CDR3 protein: CASSLSGTNYGYTF. The CDR3 bases are TGTGCCAGCAGTTTGAGCGGCACAAACTATGGCTACACCTTC.

The chain links TRBV7-8 to TRBJ2-7, with 10 positions matching TRBD2. This CDR3 comprises 15 residues. Germline-derived CDR1 and CDR2 are SGHVS and FQNEAQ. The V and J ends lost 6 bases and 3 bases, in that order; junction bases with no gene match: 8. The CDR3 nucleotides are TGTGCCAGCAGAAAGGGGGCTAGCGGGAGCTACGAGCAGTACTTC. It yields the protein CASRKGASGSYEQYF.

The chain carries TRBV15 and TRBJ1-5, with D possibly TRBD1 on 5 matching bases. V shed 9 bases and J shed 3 bases, with 18 bases lying between them. In germline, CDR1 is LNHNV, CDR2 YYDKDF (reference sequence). The CDR3 has 15 residues. Written as DNA, the CDR3 is TGTGCCACGCTGCAAACAGGCGGGGTCAATCAGCCCCAGCATTTT. It encodes CATLQTGGVNQPQHF. Full variable domain (missing parts from reference TRBV15 and TRBJ1-5): DAMVIQNPRYQVTQFGKPVTLSCSQTLNHNVMYWYQQKSSQAPKLLFHYYDKDFNNEADTPDNFQSRRPNTSFCFLDIRSPGLGDTAMYLCATLQTGGVNQPQHFGDGTRLSIL.

This chain connects TRBV6-2 or TRBV6-3 to TRBJ1-1; D perhaps matches TRBD1 (5 bases). Per germline, CDR1 MNHEY and CDR2 SVGEGT. The CDR3 loop spans 15 amino acids. V lost 5 bases and J 5 bases, leaving 18 bases between the germline ends. CDR3 sequence (DNA): TGTGCCAGCAGTAATCCGACACGGGGGGTTACTGAAGCTTTCTTT. Its translation is CASSNPTRGVTEAFF.

This sequence joins TRBV7-9 and TRBJ2-1; TRBD1 matches at 10 bases. This CDR3 is built from 16 residues. V was pared by 5 bases and J by 2 bases, with 6 bases of the junction left unmatched. Germline CDR1 and CDR2: SEHNR and FQNEAQ (reference sequence). CDR3: CASSGWTGGTYNEQFF. The CDR3 DNA is TGTGCCAGCAGCGGATGGACAGGGGGGACCTACAATGAGCAGTTCTTC. The complete variable domain, with remaining parts taken from reference TRBV7-9 and TRBJ2-1, reads DTGVSQNPRHKITKRGQNVTFRCDPISEHNRLYWYRQTLGQGPEFLTYFQNEAQLEKSRLLSDRFSAERPKGSFSTLEIQRTEQGDSAMYLCASSGWTGGTYNEQFFGPGTRLTVL.

J is TRBJ1-1 and V is TRBV6-2 or TRBV6-3; TRBD1 matches 9 bases. Looked up from germline, CDR1 is MNHEY and CDR2 is SVGEGT. The CDR3 is made up of 14 amino acids. V gave up 4 bases and J gave up 7 bases; unmatched junction bases: 7. CDR3 bases: TGTGCCAGCAGTTCGTGGACAGGGGTGGTTGAAGCTTTCTTT. Its protein product is CASSSWTGVVEAFF.

In its sample, this clone was seen a few times. V and J are TRBV2 and TRBJ2-7, with TRBD1 matching 12 bases. Germline trimming cut 8 bases from V and 4 bases from J; bases unmatched to any gene: 24. CDR3 length: 20 residues. Germline CDR1 SNHLY, CDR2 FYNNEI. DNA of the CDR3: TGTGCCAGCCTTTCAGAGGAGGGACAGGGGGCGCAACCGACATTATACGAGCAGTACTTC. This gives the protein CASLSEEGQGAQPTLYEQYF.

The genes are TRBV24-1 and TRBJ2-1; TRBD2 matches at 8 bases. The CDR3 has 15 residues. The V gene's germline CDR1 is KGHDR and CDR2 SFDVKD. The V gene end was trimmed by 6 bases and the J gene end by 7 bases; junction bases not matched to a gene: 10. CDR3 in amino acids: CATSHTGGPENEQFF. The CDR3 DNA reads TGTGCCACCAGTCATACGGGAGGGCCTGAAAATGAGCAGTTCTTC.

The genes are TRBV11-2 and TRBJ2-4; D may be TRBD1 (5 bases). The germline V gene has CDR1 SGHAT and CDR2 FQNNGV. V lost 2 bases and J lost 1, with 6 bases in between. CDR3 size: 14 residues. CDR3 bases: TGTGCCAGCAGCTTAAGGGGTGCCAAAAACATTCAGTACTTC. Amino acid sequence: CASSLRGAKNIQYF.

The chain couples TRBV3-1 (or the pseudogene TRBV3-2) to TRBJ2-1, with D perhaps TRBD1 (5 bases). CDR3 length equals 15 residues. V gave up 2 bases and J gave up 9 bases, with 17 bases separating them. From germline, CDR1 is LGHDT and CDR2 YNNKEL (reference sequence). The CDR3 nucleotides are TGTGCCAGCAGCCAAAGAGCATTAAGCCAGGGTGAGCAGTTCTTC. Encoded protein: CASSQRALSQGEQFF.

The chain has TRBV6-5 and TRBJ2-5; 9 positions agree with TRBD2. With V trimmed by 1 base and J by 4 bases, 4 bases remained unmatched. CDR1 MNHEY and CDR2 SVGAGI come from the germline V gene. This CDR3 contains 15 residues. CDR3 nucleotides: TGTGCCAGCAGTTACTTAGCGGGAGTAAGAGAGACCCAGTACTTC. This codes for CASSYLAGVRETQYF.

The gene calls are TRBV27 and TRBJ1-1, with a possible D match to TRBD1 (5 bases). Germline values: CDR1 MNHEY, CDR2 SMNVEV (reference sequence). CDR3 length: 13 amino acids. V shed 8 bases and J shed 4 bases, with 14 bases lying between them. The CDR3 sequence: CASFPGGGTEAFF. Here the CDR3 DNA reads TGTGCCAGCTTCCCTGGGGGGGGCACTGAAGCTTTCTTT.

The CDR3 nucleotides read TGTGCCTGGAGCCTTAGCGGGAGACCCCAGTACTTC. This codes for CAWSLSGRPQYF. The chain recombines TRBV30 with TRBJ2-5; TRBD2 matches at 9 bases. J was trimmed by 9 bases and V by 3 bases; bases with no gene match: 5. From germline, CDR1 is GTSNPN and CDR2 SVGIG (reference sequence). This CDR3 spans 12 amino acids. The entire variable domain, with the rest obtained from reference TRBV30 and TRBJ2-5, is as follows: SQTIHQWPATLVQPVGSPLSLECTVEGTSNPNLYWYRQAAGRGLQLLFYSVGIGQISSEVPQNLSASRPQDRQFILSSKKLLLSDSGFYLCAWSLSGRPQYFGPGTRLLVL.

This clone was observed a single time. This rearrangement joins TRBV3-1 (or the pseudogene TRBV3-2) to TRBJ1-2; 8 positions agree with TRBD1. V lost 1 base, J lost 8 bases, and 9 bases stayed unmatched. The CDR3 runs 15 residues. Germline V gene lookup returns CDR1 LGHDT and CDR2 YNNKEL (reference sequence). CDR3 region: CASSQGTGPIGGYTF. For the CDR3, the DNA is TGTGCCAGCAGCCAAGGGACAGGGCCCATAGGGGGCTACACCTTC.

The chain employs TRBV15 and TRBJ2-1; possibly TRBD1 for D (6 bases). Germline loops: CDR1 LNHNV, CDR2 YYDKDF (reference sequence). V dropped 4 bases and J dropped 2 bases, with 12 bases sitting between them. CDR3 length equals 15 residues. The CDR3 DNA follows: TGTGCCACCAGCACCAGGACAGAAGCCTACAATGAGCAGTTCTTC. Residues: CATSTRTEAYNEQFF.

The chain recombines TRBV5-1 with TRBJ2-3; TRBD2 matches at 16 bases. The CDR3 runs to 18 residues. Trimming removed 4 bases from V and 7 bases from J; junction bases left unmatched: 12. CDR1 is SGHRS, CDR2 YFSETQ, per germline. In nucleotides, the CDR3 is TGCGCCAGCAGCCTAGGACAGGGACTAGCGGGAGGGCCGAATACGCAGTATTTT. Translating gives CASSLGQGLAGGPNTQYF.

The V call is TRBV28, the J call TRBJ2-7, with TRBD1 identical over 10 bases. The ends lost 7 bases at V and 3 bases at J; junction bases unmatched: 3. CDR1 and CDR2 (germline): MDHEN, SYDVKM. The CDR3 is 13 residues long. CDR3 nucleotide sequence: TGTGCCAGCAAAGACAGGGGGCACTACGAGCAGTACTTC. As protein: CASKDRGHYEQYF.